Listed below are T cell receptor beta chains from one sample, sequenced in a study of T-cell memory formation after mild COVID-19. TCRdb re-called the 5' RACE reads through MiXCR, storing one row per CDR3 protein. The sample lists approximately 270,000 distinct CDR3 sequences; about 16% were seen once. Sequenced sample: PBMCs or a T cell subset sorted from them (not recorded which). All receptors derive from a man aged 18 to 35 who had mild COVID-19 (a few samples of this study predate the infection). Cell type and time point are not known. Both conserved end residues are part of each CDR3.

CDR3 protein	V gene	J gene	CDR3 length
CSARRGGVGANVLTF	TRBV20-1	TRBJ2-6	15
CASSQDLGTNQPQHF	TRBV4-1	TRBJ1-5	15
CASRDPNYGYTF	TRBV6-6	TRBJ1-2	12
CASTWTPMNTEAFF	TRBV5-1	TRBJ1-1	14
CASSLAGQTRQETQYF	TRBV7-9	TRBJ2-5	16
CASSASGGRTDTQYF	TRBV6-5	TRBJ2-3	15
CASSEEGSSTDTQYF	TRBV6-4	TRBJ2-3	15
CASRQGSGSYEQYF	TRBV5-1	TRBJ2-7	14
CASIDRGMNTEAFF	TRBV28	TRBJ1-1	14
CSARGDSSSYGYTF	TRBV20-1	TRBJ1-2	14
CASRWDTGPTEAFF	TRBV2	TRBJ1-1	14
CATSREAPEQFF	TRBV15	TRBJ2-1	12
CASLRGQMNTEAFF	TRBV7-9	TRBJ1-1	14
CSAPRGSSYEQYF	TRBV20-1	TRBJ2-7	13
CASSQGGQDEAFF	TRBV5-1	TRBJ1-1	13
CASSVGTGGYGYTF	TRBV9	TRBJ1-2	14
CASSRGGSYEQYF	TRBV19	TRBJ2-7	13
CASSPGRAPHSPLHF	TRBV18	TRBJ1-6	15
CASSLDGTTSETQYF	TRBV7-3	TRBJ2-5	15
CASSSGTGAGENEQFF	TRBV12-3/TRBV12-4	TRBJ2-1	16
CASGNPGWDTEAFF	TRBV5-1	TRBJ1-1	14
CASRQTGKSSTDTQYF	TRBV7-9	TRBJ2-3	16
CASSLPAEGNEQFF	TRBV28	TRBJ2-1	14
CASRGRSGGELFF	TRBV12-3/TRBV12-4	TRBJ2-2	13
CASSFLRETTDTQYF	TRBV5-1	TRBJ2-3	15
CATSRDPGRGVFF	TRBV15	TRBJ2-1	13
CASSYSAENYGYTF	TRBV6-6	TRBJ1-2	14
CASSLDRGQRGYEQYF	TRBV12-3/TRBV12-4	TRBJ2-7	16
CASSRRDRGNSPLHF	TRBV6-5	TRBJ1-6	15
CASSLNFDPNTEAFF	TRBV12-3/TRBV12-4	TRBJ1-1	15
CAIRDLQGTDTQYF	TRBV10-3	TRBJ2-3	14
CARSRDRGSYEQYF	TRBV21-1	TRBJ2-7	14
CASSVEAGYEQYF	TRBV9	TRBJ2-7	13
CASTQIGETSYNEQFF	TRBV6-2/TRBV6-3	TRBJ2-1	16
CASRRLAGGTGELFF	TRBV4-1	TRBJ2-2	15
CASSLTGQGTEAFF	TRBV7-9	TRBJ1-1	14
CASSLGPRRANTEAFF	TRBV5-6	TRBJ1-1	16
CASSLLYQPQHF	TRBV12-3/TRBV12-4	TRBJ1-5	12
CASSPYYEQYF	TRBV7-8	TRBJ2-7	11
CASSPARTSGGTDTQYF	TRBV5-5	TRBJ2-3	17
CASSQGLARETQYF	TRBV4-3	TRBJ2-5	14
CSARPGTGGTDTQYF	TRBV29-1	TRBJ2-3	15
CASSLAEDNTEAFF	TRBV7-6	TRBJ1-1	14
CASSLLGRTMNTEAFF	TRBV18	TRBJ1-1	16
CASSYSRFGQKLFF	TRBV6-5	TRBJ1-4	14